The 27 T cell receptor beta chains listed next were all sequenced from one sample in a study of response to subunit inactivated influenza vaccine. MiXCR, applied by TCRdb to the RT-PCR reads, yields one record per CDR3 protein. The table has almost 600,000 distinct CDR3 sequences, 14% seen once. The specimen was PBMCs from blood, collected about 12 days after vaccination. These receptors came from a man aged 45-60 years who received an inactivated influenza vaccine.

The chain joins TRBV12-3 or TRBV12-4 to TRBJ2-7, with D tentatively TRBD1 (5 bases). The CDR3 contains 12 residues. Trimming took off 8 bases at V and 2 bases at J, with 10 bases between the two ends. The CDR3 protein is CASGAQTYEQYF. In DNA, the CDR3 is TGTGCCAGCGGGGCCCAGACCTACGAGCAGTACTTC.

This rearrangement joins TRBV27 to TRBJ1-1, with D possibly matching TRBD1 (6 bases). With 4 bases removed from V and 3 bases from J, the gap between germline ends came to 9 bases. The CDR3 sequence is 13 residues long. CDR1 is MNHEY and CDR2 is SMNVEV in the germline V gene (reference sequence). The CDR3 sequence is CASSYRDDTEAFF. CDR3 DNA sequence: TGTGCCAGCAGTTACAGGGACGACACTGAAGCTTTCTTT.

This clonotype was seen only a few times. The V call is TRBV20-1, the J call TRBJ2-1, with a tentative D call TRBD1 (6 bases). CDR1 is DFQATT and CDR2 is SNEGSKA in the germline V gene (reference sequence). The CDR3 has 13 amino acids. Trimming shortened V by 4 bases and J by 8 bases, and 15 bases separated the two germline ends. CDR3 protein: CSANRDTQDEQFF. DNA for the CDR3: TGCAGTGCTAACCGGGACACCCAGGATGAGCAGTTCTTC.

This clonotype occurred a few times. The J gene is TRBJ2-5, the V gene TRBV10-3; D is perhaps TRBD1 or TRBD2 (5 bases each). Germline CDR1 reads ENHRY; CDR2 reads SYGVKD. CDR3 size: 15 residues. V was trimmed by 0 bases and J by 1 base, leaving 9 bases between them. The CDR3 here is CAISESRGSQETQYF. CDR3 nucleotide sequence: TGTGCCATCAGTGAGTCGAGGGGCAGCCAAGAGACCCAGTACTTC.

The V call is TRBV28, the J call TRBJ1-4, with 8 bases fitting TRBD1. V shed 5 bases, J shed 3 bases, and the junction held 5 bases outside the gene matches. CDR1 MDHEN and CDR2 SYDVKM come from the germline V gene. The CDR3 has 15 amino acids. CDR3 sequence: CASSPPGQANEKLFF. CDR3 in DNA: TGTGCCAGCAGTCCACCGGGACAGGCTAATGAAAAACTGTTTTTT.

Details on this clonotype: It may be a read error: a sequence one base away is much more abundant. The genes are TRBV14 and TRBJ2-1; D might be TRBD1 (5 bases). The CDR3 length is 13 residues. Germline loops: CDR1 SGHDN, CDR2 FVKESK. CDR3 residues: CASSQEGPGQHFF. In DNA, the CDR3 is TGTGCCAGCAGCCAAGAGGGGCCGGGCCAGCACTTCTTC.

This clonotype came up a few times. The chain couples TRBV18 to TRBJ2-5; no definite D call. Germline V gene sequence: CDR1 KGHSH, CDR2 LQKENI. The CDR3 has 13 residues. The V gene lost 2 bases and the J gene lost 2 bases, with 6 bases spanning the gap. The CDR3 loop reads CASSPKQQETQYF. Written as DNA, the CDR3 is TGTGCCAGCTCACCAAAGCAACAAGAGACCCAGTACTTC.

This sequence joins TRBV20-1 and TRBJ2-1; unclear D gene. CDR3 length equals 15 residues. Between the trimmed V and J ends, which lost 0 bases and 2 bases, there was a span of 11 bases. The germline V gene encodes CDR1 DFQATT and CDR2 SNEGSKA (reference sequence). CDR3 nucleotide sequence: TGCAGTGCTAGAGATCTGCTAGGCGCCTACAATGAGCAGTTCTTC. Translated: CSARDLLGAYNEQFF.

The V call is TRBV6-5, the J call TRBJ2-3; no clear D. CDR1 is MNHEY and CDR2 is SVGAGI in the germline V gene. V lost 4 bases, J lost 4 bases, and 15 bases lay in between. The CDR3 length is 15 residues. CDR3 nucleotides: TGTGCCAGCAGTTCTGGACCTGGAACCCCAGATACGCAGTATTTT. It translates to CASSSGPGTPDTQYF.

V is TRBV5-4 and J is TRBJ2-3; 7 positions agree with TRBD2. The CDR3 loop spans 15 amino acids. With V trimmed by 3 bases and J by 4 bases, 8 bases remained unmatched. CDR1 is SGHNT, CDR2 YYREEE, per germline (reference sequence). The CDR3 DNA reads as TGTGCCAGCAGCTCGCGGGCGGGGGTGGCAGATACGCAGTATTTT. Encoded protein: CASSSRAGVADTQYF.

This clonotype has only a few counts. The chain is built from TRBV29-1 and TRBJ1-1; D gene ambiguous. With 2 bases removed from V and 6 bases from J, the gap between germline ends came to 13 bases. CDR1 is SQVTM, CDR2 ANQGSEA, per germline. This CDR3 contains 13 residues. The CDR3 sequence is CSVEYGLGAEAFF. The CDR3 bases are TGCAGCGTTGAATACGGGTTGGGAGCTGAAGCTTTCTTT.

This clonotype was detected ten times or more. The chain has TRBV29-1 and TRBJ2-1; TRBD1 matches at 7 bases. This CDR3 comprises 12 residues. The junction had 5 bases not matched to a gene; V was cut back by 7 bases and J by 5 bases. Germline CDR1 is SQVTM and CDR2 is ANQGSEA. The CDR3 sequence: CSGGQPDNEQFF. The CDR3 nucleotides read TGCAGCGGGGGACAGCCAGACAATGAGCAGTTCTTC.

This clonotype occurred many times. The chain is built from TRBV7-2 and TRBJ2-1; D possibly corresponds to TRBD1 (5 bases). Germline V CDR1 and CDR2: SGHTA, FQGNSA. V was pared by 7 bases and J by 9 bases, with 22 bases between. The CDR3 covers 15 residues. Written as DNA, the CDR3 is TGTGCCAGCACCCTAGGTCTAGTTTGGCAGGGTGAGCAGTTCTTC. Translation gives CASTLGLVWQGEQFF. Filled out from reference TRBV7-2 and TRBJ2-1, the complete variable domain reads GAGVSQSPSNKVTEKGKDVELRCDPISGHTALYWYRQSLGQGLEFLIYFQGNSAPDKSGLPSDRFSAERTGGSVSTLTIQRTQQEDSAVYLCASTLGLVWQGEQFFGPGTRLTVL.

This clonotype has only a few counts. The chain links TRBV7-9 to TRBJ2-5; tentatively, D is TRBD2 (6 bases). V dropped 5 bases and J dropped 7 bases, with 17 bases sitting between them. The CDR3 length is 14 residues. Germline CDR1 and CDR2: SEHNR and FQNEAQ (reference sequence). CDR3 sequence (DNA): TGTGCCAGCAGCCTTACCCGGAGGGAGCTGACCCAGTACTTC. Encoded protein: CASSLTRRELTQYF.

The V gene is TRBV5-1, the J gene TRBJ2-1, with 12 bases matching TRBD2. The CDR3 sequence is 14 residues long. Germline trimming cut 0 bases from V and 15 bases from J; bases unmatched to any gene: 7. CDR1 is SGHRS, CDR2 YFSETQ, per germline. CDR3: CASSLVLAGGPWFF. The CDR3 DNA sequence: TGCGCCAGCAGCTTGGTTCTAGCGGGAGGGCCCTGGTTCTTC.

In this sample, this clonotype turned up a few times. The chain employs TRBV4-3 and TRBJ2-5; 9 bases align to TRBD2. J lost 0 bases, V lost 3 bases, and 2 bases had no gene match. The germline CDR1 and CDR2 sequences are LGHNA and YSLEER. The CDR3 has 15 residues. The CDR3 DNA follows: TGCGCCAGCAGCCAGACTAGCGGAAACCAAGAGACCCAGTACTTC. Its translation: CASSQTSGNQETQYF.

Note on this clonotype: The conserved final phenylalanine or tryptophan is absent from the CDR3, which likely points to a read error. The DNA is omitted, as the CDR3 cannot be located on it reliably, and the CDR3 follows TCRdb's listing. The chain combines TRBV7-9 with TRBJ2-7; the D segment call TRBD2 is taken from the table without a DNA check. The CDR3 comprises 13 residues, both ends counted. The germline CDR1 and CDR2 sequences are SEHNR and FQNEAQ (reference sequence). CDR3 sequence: CASSLGSQRDLNI.

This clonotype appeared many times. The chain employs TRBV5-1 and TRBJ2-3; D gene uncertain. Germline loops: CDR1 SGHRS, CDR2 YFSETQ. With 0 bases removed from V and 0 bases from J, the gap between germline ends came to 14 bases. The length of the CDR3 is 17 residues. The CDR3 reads CASSLGGVTPSTDTQYF. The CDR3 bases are TGCGCCAGCAGCTTGGGTGGGGTGACGCCTAGCACAGATACGCAGTATTTT.

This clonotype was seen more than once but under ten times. CDR3 protein: CASSFGRINEKLFF. Here the CDR3 DNA reads TGTGCCAGCAGTTTTGGGCGGATTAATGAAAAACTGTTTTTT. V and J are TRBV28 and TRBJ1-4, with D hard to call. The V gene's germline CDR1 is MDHEN and CDR2 SYDVKM. This CDR3 is built from 14 residues. V was pared by 3 bases and J by 4 bases, with 9 bases between.

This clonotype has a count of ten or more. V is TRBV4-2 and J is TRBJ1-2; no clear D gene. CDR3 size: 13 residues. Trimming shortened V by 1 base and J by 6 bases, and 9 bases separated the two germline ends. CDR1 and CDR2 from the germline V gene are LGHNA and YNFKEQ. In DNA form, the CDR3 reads TGTGCCAGCAGCCAAGCCGCCCCAAATGGCTACACCTTC. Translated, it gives CASSQAAPNGYTF.

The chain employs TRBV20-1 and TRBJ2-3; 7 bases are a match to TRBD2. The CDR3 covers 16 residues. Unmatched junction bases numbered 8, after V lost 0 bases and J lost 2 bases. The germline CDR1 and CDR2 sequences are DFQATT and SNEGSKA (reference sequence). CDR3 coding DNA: TGCAGTGCTAGAGATATCCGCGGGAGAGCCACAGATACGCAGTATTTT. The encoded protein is CSARDIRGRATDTQYF.

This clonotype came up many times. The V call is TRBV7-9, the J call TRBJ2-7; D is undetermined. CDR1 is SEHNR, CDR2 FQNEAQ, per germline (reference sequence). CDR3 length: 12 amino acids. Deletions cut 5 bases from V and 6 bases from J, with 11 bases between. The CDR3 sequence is CASSPPLSEQYF. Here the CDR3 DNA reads TGTGCCAGCAGCCCACCATTGAGCGAGCAGTACTTC.

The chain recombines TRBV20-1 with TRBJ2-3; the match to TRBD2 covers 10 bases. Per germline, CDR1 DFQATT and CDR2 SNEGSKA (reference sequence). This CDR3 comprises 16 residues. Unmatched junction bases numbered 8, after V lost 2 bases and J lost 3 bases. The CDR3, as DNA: TGCAGTGCTAGACCATCTAGCGGGAGTGGTACAGATACGCAGTATTTT. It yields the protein CSARPSSGSGTDTQYF.

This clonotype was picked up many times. The CDR3 spells CASSQVGILDRSSYEQYF. The DNA of the CDR3 is TGTGCCAGCAGCCAAGTTGGGATTTTGGATAGAAGCTCCTACGAGCAGTACTTC. This chain uses TRBV4-2 with TRBJ2-7, with unresolved D. V lost 1 base to trimming and J lost 0 bases, with 19 bases between them. The CDR3 loop spans 18 amino acids. The germline V gene encodes CDR1 LGHNA and CDR2 YNFKEQ.

CDR3 in DNA: TGCGCCAGCAGCAGGTCCTTGGCACTAACCTTCGCCAATGAGCAGTTCTTC. This sequence encodes CASSRSLALTFANEQFF. The V and J genes are TRBV5-1 and TRBJ2-1; the D is unclear. The CDR3 loop spans 17 amino acids. V shed 4 bases and J shed 6 bases, with 23 bases lying between them. The V gene's germline CDR1 is SGHRS and CDR2 YFSETQ.

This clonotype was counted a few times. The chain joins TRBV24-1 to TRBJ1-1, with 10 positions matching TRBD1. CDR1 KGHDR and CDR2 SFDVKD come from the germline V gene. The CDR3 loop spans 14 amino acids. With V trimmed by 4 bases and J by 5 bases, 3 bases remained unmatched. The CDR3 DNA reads TGTGCCACCAGTGAGCGGACAGGGGGGACTGAAGCTTTCTTT. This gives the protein CATSERTGGTEAFF.

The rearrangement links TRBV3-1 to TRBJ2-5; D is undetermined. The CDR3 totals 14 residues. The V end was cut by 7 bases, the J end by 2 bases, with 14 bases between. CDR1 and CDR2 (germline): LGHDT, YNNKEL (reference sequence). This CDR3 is CASNYRHQQETQYF. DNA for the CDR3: TGTGCCAGCAACTACCGCCACCAACAAGAGACCCAGTACTTC.